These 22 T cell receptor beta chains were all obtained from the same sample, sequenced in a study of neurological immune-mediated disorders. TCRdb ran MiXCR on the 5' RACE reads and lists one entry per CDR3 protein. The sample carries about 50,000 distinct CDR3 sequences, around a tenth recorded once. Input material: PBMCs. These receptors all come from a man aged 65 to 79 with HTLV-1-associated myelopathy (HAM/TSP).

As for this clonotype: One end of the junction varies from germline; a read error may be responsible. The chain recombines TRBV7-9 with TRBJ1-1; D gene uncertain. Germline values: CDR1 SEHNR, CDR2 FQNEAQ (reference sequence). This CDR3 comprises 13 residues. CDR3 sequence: CASRLVGNTEAFF. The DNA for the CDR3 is TGTGCCAGCCGCTTAGTGGGGAACACTGAAGCTTTCTTT.

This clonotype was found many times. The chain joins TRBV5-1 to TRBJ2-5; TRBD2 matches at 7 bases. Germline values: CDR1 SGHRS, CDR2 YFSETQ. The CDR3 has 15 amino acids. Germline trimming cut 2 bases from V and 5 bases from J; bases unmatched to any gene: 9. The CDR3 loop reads CASSLRDYEGETQYF. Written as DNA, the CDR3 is TGCGCCAGCAGCTTACGGGACTACGAGGGGGAGACCCAGTACTTC. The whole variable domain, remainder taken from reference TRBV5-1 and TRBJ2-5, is KAGVTQTPRYLIKTRGQQVTLSCSPISGHRSVSWYQQTPGQGLQFLFEYFSETQRNKGNFPGRFSGRQFSNSRSEMNVSTLELGDSALYLCASSLRDYEGETQYFGPGTRLLVL.

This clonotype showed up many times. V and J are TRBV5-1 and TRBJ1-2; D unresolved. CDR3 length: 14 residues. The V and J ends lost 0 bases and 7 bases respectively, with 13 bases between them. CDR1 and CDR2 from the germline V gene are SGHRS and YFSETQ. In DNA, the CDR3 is TGCGCCAGCAGCTTGGGGATCAGCGTTCGTGGCTACACCTTC. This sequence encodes CASSLGISVRGYTF. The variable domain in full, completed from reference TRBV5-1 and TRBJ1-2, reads KAGVTQTPRYLIKTRGQQVTLSCSPISGHRSVSWYQQTPGQGLQFLFEYFSETQRNKGNFPGRFSGRQFSNSRSEMNVSTLELGDSALYLCASSLGISVRGYTFGSGTRLTVV.

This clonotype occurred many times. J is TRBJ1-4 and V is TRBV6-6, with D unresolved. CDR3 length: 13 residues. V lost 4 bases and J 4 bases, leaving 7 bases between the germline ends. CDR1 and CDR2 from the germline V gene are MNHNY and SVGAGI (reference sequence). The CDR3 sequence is CASSSSGNEKLFF. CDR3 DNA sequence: TGTGCCAGCAGTTCCTCGGGTAATGAAAAACTGTTTTTT.

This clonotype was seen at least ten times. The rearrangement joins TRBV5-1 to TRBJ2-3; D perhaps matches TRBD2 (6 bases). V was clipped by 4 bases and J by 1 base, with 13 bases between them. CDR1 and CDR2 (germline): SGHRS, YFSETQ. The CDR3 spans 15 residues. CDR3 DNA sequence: TGCGCCAGCAGCGCGCTGGGCGGGGGCACAGATACGCAGTATTTT. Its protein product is CASSALGGGTDTQYF. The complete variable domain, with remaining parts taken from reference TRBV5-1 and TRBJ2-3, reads KAGVTQTPRYLIKTRGQQVTLSCSPISGHRSVSWYQQTPGQGLQFLFEYFSETQRNKGNFPGRFSGRQFSNSRSEMNVSTLELGDSALYLCASSALGGGTDTQYFGPGTRLTVL.

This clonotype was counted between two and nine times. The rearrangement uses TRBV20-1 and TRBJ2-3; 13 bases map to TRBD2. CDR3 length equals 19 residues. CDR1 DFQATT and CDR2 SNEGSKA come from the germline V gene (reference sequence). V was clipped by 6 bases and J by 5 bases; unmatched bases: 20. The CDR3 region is CSATLDPGTSGKFGDTQYF. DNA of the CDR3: TGCAGTGCGACCCTGGATCCCGGGACTAGCGGGAAATTTGGAGATACGCAGTATTTT.

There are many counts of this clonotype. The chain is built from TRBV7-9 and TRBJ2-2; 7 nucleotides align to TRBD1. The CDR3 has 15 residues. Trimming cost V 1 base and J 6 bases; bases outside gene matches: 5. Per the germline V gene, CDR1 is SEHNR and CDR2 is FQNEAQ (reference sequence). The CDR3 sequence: CASSLDRGSPGELFF. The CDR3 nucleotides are TGTGCCAGCAGCTTAGACAGGGGCTCCCCCGGGGAGCTGTTTTTT. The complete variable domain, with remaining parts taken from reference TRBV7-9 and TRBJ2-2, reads DTGVSQNPRHKITKRGQNVTFRCDPISEHNRLYWYRQTLGQGPEFLTYFQNEAQLEKSRLLSDRFSAERPKGSFSTLEIQRTEQGDSAMYLCASSLDRGSPGELFFGEGSRLTVL.

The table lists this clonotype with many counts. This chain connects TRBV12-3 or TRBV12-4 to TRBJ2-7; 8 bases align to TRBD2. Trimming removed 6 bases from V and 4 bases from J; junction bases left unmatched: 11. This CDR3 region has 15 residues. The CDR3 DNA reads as TGTGCCAGCAGCCAGGAGACTAGCGTTGGGTACGAGCAGTACTTC. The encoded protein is CASSQETSVGYEQYF.

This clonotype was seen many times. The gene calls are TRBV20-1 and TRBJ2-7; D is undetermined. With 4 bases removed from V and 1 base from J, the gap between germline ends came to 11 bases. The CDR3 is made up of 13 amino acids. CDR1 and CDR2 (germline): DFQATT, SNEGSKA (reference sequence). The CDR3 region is CSATEWVSYEQYF. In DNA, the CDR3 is TGCAGTGCTACGGAATGGGTTTCCTACGAGCAGTACTTC.

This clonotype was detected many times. The CDR3 coding sequence is TGTGCCAGCAGCATGGGACAGGGTAGTCAGCCCCAGCATTTT. It is translated as CASSMGQGSQPQHF. V gene TRBV5-8 combines with J gene TRBJ1-5; 9 bases are a match to TRBD1. From germline, CDR1 is SGHTS and CDR2 YDEGEE. The CDR3 loop spans 14 amino acids. V was pared by 4 bases and J by 6 bases, with 5 bases of the junction left unmatched.

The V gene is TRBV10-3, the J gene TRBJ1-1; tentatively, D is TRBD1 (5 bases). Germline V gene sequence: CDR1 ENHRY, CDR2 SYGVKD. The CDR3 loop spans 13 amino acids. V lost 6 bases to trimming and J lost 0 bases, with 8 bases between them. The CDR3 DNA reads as TGTGCCATCAGGGACACGGTGAACACTGAAGCTTTCTTT. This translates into CAIRDTVNTEAFF.

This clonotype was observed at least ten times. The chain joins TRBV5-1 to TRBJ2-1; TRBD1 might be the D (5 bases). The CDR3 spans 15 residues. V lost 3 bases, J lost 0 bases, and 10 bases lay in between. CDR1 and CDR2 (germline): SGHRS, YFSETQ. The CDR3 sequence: CASSSTGGSYNEQFF. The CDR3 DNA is TGCGCCAGCAGCTCCACAGGTGGCTCCTACAATGAGCAGTTCTTC. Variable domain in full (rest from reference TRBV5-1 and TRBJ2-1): KAGVTQTPRYLIKTRGQQVTLSCSPISGHRSVSWYQQTPGQGLQFLFEYFSETQRNKGNFPGRFSGRQFSNSRSEMNVSTLELGDSALYLCASSSTGGSYNEQFFGPGTRLTVL.

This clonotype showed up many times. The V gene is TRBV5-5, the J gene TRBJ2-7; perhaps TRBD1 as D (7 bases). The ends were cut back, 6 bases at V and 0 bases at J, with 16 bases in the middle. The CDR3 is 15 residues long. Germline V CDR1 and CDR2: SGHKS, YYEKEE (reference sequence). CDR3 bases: TGTGCCAGCACCCCGCGGGACAGCTCCTCCTACGAGCAGTACTTC. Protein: CASTPRDSSSYEQYF.

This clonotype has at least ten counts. The CDR3 nucleotides are TGTGCCAGCAGTCACCGGGGAGTGCTTGACACTGAAGCTTTCTTT. It encodes CASSHRGVLDTEAFF. The rearrangement uses TRBV28 and TRBJ1-1; D is uncertain. The CDR3 totals 15 residues. The germline V gene encodes CDR1 MDHEN and CDR2 SYDVKM. Trimming took 5 bases from V and 3 from J, leaving 16 bases between them.

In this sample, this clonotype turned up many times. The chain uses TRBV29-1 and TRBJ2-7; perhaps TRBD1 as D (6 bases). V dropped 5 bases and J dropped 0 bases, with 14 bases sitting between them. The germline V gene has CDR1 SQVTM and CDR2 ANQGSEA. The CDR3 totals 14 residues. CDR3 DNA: TGCAGCGTTTCGCAGGGGACATCCTCCTACGAGCAGTACTTC. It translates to CSVSQGTSSYEQYF.

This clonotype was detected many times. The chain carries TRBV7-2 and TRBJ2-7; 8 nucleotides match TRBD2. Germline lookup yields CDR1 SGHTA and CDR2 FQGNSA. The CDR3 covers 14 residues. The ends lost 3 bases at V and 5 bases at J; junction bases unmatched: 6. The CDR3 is CASSFGSGVNEQYF. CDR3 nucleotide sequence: TGTGCCAGCAGCTTCGGTAGCGGGGTTAACGAGCAGTACTTC.

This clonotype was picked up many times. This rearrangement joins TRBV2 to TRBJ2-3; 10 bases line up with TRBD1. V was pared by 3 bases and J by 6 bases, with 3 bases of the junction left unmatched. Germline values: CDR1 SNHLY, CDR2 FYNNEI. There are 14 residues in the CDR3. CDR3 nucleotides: TGTGCCAGCAGTGACGGGACAGGGGATGATACGCAGTATTTT. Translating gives CASSDGTGDDTQYF.

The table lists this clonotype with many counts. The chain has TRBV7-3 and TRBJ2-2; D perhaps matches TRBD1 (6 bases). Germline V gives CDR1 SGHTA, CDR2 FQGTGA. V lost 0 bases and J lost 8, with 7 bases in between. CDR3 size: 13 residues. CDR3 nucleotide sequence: TGTGCCAGCAGCTTAACCGACAGGGGGGAGCTGTTTTTT. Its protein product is CASSLTDRGELFF.

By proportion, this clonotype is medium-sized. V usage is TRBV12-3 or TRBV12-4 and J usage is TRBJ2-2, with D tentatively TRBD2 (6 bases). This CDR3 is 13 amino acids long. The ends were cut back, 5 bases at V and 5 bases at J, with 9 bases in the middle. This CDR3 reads CASSVGGTGELFF. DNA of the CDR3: TGTGCCAGCAGTGTCGGAGGGACCGGGGAGCTGTTTTTT.

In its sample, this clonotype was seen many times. The CDR3 region is CASSPPGTQYF. The CDR3 coding sequence is TGTGCCAGCAGCCCGCCAGGGACCCAGTACTTC. The V gene is TRBV7-2, the J gene TRBJ2-5; D gene unclear. Trimming cost V 5 bases and J 7 bases, with 8 bases left between them. Germline V gene lookup returns CDR1 SGHTA and CDR2 FQGNSA. This CDR3 is 11 amino acids long.

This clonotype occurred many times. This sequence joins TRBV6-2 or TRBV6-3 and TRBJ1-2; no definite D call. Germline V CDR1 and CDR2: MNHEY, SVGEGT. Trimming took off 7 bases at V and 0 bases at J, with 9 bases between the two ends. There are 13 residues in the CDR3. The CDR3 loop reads CASTALSNYGYTF. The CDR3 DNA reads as TGTGCCAGCACCGCGCTGTCTAACTATGGCTACACCTTC.

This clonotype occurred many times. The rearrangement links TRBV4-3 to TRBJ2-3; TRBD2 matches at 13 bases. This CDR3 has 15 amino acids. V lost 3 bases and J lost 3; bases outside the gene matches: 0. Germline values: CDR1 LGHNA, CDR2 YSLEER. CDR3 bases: TGCGCCAGCAGCCAGGGACTAGCGGGGACAGATACGCAGTATTTT. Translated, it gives CASSQGLAGTDTQYF.